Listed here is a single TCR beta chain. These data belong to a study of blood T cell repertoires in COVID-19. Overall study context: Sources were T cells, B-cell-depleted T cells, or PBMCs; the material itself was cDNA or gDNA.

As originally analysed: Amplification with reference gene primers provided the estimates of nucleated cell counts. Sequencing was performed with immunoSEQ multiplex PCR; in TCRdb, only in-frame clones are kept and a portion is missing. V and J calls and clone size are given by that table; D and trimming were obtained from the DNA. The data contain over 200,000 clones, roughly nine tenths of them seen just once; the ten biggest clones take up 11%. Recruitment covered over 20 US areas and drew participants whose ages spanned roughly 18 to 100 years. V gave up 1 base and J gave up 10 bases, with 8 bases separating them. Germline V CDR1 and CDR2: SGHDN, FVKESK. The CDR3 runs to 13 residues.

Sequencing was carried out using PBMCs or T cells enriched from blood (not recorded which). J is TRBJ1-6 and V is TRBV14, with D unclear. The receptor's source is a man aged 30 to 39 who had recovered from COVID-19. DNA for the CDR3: TGTGCCAGCAGCCAAGCTATTCGGTCACCCCTCCACTTT. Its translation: CASSQAIRSPLHF.